A selection of T cell receptor beta chains follows, all from one sample in a study of somatic mutations in cytotoxic T cells in rheumatoid arthritis. The data were produced by immunoSEQ multiplex PCR, yet TCRdb's version contains in-frame clones alone and is incomplete. The data show around 9,700 clones, about 75% seen once. Sequencing used CD8+ T cells sorted from blood. The receptors derive from an adult with rheumatoid arthritis. The CDR3 runs from the conserved cysteine through the conserved F or W. The D gene is left open where the match is weak. For some rows the clone size is stated as once, few or many, or as a class when expanded; others skip it.

V: TRBV28
J: TRBJ1-1
size: once
D: NA
CDR3: CASSWDILMNTEAFF
DNA: TGTGCCAGCAGTTGGGACATTTTGATGAACACTGAAGCTTTCTTT

V: TRBV4-1
J: TRBJ1-4
size: NA
D: NA
CDR3: CASSQDYSGAYEKLFF
DNA: TGCGCCAGCAGCCAAGATTACAGCGGGGCCTATGAAAAACTGTTTTTT

V: TRBV10-3
J: TRBJ2-7
size: NA
D: NA
CDR3: CAISEWSSGTATYEQYF
DNA: TGTGCCATCAGTGAATGGTCTTCCGGGACGGCTACCTACGAGCAGTACTTC

V: TRBV27
J: TRBJ1-3
size: few
D: TRBD1
CDR3: CASRLGQSPGNTIYF
DNA: TGTGCCAGCAGGCTGGGACAGTCTCCTGGAAACACCATATATTTT

V: TRBV7-9
J: TRBJ2-7
size: NA
D: TRBD1
CDR3: CASSSQGIGYEQYF
DNA: TGTGCCAGCAGCTCACAGGGGATAGGCTACGAGCAGTACTTC

V: TRBV27
J: TRBJ1-1
size: NA
D: TRBD1
CDR3: CASSSHRGIAEAFF
DNA: TGTGCCAGCAGTTCACACAGGGGGATCGCTGAAGCTTTCTTT

V: TRBV5-4
J: TRBJ2-5
size: NA
D: NA
CDR3: CASSVAAGTTWETQYF
DNA: TGTGCCAGCAGCGTAGCGGCGGGAACGACGTGGGAGACCCAGTACTTC

V: TRBV2
J: TRBJ2-1
size: NA
D: TRBD2
CDR3: CASSDGGGYSYNEQFF
DNA: TGTGCCAGCAGTGATGGGGGGGGTTACTCCTACAATGAGCAGTTCTTC

V: TRBV27
J: TRBJ2-7
size: NA
D: NA
CDR3: CASSSGRIGYEQYF
DNA: TGTGCCAGCAGTTCAGGACGGATTGGGTACGAGCAGTACTTC

V: TRBV28
J: TRBJ2-1
size: NA
D: TRBD2
CDR3: CASRHPLAGGYNEQFF
DNA: TGTGCCAGCAGACACCCACTAGCGGGGGGTTACAATGAGCAGTTCTTC

V: TRBV30
J: TRBJ2-3
size: NA
D: TRBD2
CDR3: CACSPGGGGDTQYF
DNA: TGTGCCTGCTCCCCGGGGGGGGGCGGGGATACGCAGTATTTT

V: TRBV29-1
J: TRBJ2-7
size: few
D: NA
CDR3: CSVAPSHSYEQYF
DNA: TGCAGCGTTGCGCCTTCACACTCCTACGAGCAGTACTTC

V: TRBV9
J: TRBJ2-1
size: NA
D: TRBD1
CDR3: CASNTGGETTQFF
DNA: TGTGCCAGCAACACAGGGGGCGAGACGACGCAGTTCTTC

V: TRBV7-8
J: TRBJ1-3
size: NA
D: NA
CDR3: CASSPDGGNIDGNTIYF
DNA: TGTGCCAGCAGCCCCGACGGGGGGAATATAGATGGAAACACCATATATTTT

V: TRBV5-6
J: TRBJ2-3
size: NA
D: TRBD2
CDR3: CASSFSGGTQYF
DNA: TGTGCCAGCAGCTTTAGCGGGGGGACGCAGTATTTT

V: TRBV7-8
J: TRBJ2-7
size: NA
D: NA
CDR3: CASSLSAGPDSSYEQYF
DNA: TGTGCCAGCAGTCTAAGCGCCGGACCCGACTCCTCCTACGAGCAGTACTTC

V: TRBV10-3
J: TRBJ1-5
size: few
D: NA
CDR3: CAISETGSNQPQHF
DNA: TGTGCCATCAGTGAGACGGGTAGCAATCAGCCCCAGCATTTT

V: TRBV27
J: TRBJ1-3
size: once
D: NA
CDR3: CASRPGIYSGNTIYF
DNA: TGTGCCAGCAGGCCAGGGATCTACTCTGGAAACACCATATATTTT

V: TRBV6-4
J: TRBJ2-2
size: NA
D: NA
CDR3: CASSDSGGPGELFF
DNA: TGTGCCAGCAGTGACTCGGGGGGCCCCGGGGAGCTGTTTTTT

V: TRBV4-3
J: TRBJ2-3
size: NA
D: TRBD2
CDR3: CASSQDQGLAGARTDTQYF
DNA: TGCGCCAGCAGCCAAGATCAGGGACTAGCGGGGGCACGCACAGATACGCAGTATTTT

V: TRBV15
J: TRBJ1-1
size: NA
D: NA
CDR3: CATSRDQGTYEAFF
DNA: TGTGCCACCAGCAGAGATCAAGGTACTTATGAAGCTTTCTTT

V: TRBV5-1
J: TRBJ2-6
size: NA
D: NA
CDR3: CASSFPGPSAPSGANVLTF
DNA: TGCGCCAGCAGCTTTCCGGGGCCCTCGGCCCCTTCTGGGGCCAACGTCCTGACTTTC

V: TRBV5-6
J: TRBJ1-1
size: NA
D: NA
CDR3: CASSLLGGAEAFF
DNA: TGTGCCAGCAGCTTGTTGGGTGGGGCTGAAGCTTTCTTT

V: TRBV28
J: TRBJ1-1
size: NA
D: NA
CDR3: CASSVTGYTEAFF
DNA: TGTGCCAGCAGTGTCACAGGATACACTGAAGCTTTCTTT

V: TRBV19
J: TRBJ2-6
size: NA
D: TRBD1
CDR3: CASWSPMDRAGANVLTF
DNA: TGTGCCAGTTGGAGTCCCATGGACAGGGCTGGGGCCAACGTCCTGACTTTC

V: TRBV7-9
J: TRBJ2-2
size: NA
D: TRBD1
CDR3: CASTPGTGSLARELFF
DNA: TGTGCCAGCACCCCAGGGACAGGGTCGTTGGCAAGGGAGCTGTTTTTT

V: TRBV7-8
J: TRBJ2-7
size: NA
D: TRBD2
CDR3: CASSLTAGGYEQYF
DNA: TGTGCCAGCAGCTTAACGGCGGGAGGATACGAGCAGTACTTC

V: TRBV25-1
J: TRBJ2-3
size: once
D: NA
CDR3: CASSEFMEGATDTQYF
DNA: TGTGCCAGCAGTGAGTTTATGGAGGGGGCGACAGATACGCAGTATTTT

V: TRBV4-2
J: TRBJ2-1
size: NA
D: NA
CDR3: CASSQEGGSYNEQFF
DNA: TGTGCCAGCAGCCAAGAAGGCGGATCCTACAATGAGCAGTTCTTC

V: TRBV2
J: TRBJ2-6
size: few
D: NA
CDR3: CASSEQSGANVLTF
DNA: TGTGCCAGCAGTGAACAGTCTGGGGCCAACGTCCTGACTTTC

V: TRBV28
J: TRBJ1-2
size: NA
D: TRBD1
CDR3: CASSGRAGGGYTF
DNA: TGTGCCAGCAGTGGGAGAGCAGGGGGGGGGTACACCTTC

V: TRBV6-5
J: TRBJ2-1
size: NA
D: TRBD2
CDR3: CASSYSNSLAGGPKFF
DNA: TGTGCCAGCAGTTACTCCAACTCACTAGCGGGAGGGCCTAAGTTCTTC

V: TRBV9
J: TRBJ1-1
size: NA
D: TRBD1
CDR3: CASSPRDRDFTEAFF
DNA: TGTGCCAGCAGCCCCCGGGACAGGGATTTCACTGAAGCTTTCTTT